A few counts support the clone carrying this TCR beta chain. Using a J-beta primer mix together with a sample-barcoded 5' primer, a second PCR was run for roughly 7 to 12 cycles. Each CDR3 protein gets one entry after TCRdb re-called the 5' RACE reads with MiXCR. The sample carries about 800,000 distinct CDR3 sequences, 20% to 30% recorded once. These data belong to a study of blood T cells in healthy people across ages. Germline V gene lookup returns CDR1 SGHNT and CDR2 YENEEA. V shed 1 base and J shed 0 bases, with 7 bases lying between them. This CDR3 is built from 15 residues. The same data also went into a second study, on T cells of mothers and their children. From that paper: Primer M1S, used in the second PCR, introduced sample barcodes and 2-4 random nucleotides. Every mother produced more than 10 million TCR beta CDR3 reads, whereas every child provided approximately 3 million. An overlap that was slightly higher, though non-significant, was seen in related mother-child pairs versus unrelated pairs.

This receptor was obtained from a boy between 10 and 17 years old in good health. Sequenced: blood. V is TRBV11-3 and J is TRBJ2-1; D is undetermined. The CDR3, as DNA: TGTGCCAGCAGCTTAGGCGGTTTCTCCTACAATGAGCAGTTCTTC. Residues: CASSLGGFSYNEQFF.